The rows below give T cell receptor beta chains drawn from one sample of a study of OX40 agonist ivuxolimab in advanced cancers. Assay: immunoSEQ multiplex PCR; the TCRdb copy retains only in-frame clones and omits some. The table records 65,000 to 95,000 clones, around 83% of them present only once. Sequencing was performed on CD4+ or CD8+ T cells sorted from blood, taken in a trial of the OX40 agonist ivuxolimab. These receptors all stem from an adult with an advanced solid tumor such as melanoma, head and neck, liver or kidney cancer. CDR3s include the opening cysteine and the closing phenylalanine or tryptophan. The D gene is left open where the match is weak. A clone size is listed for some rows: how often the clone was seen (once, few, many), or a class if it is expanded.

clone_size,j_call,d_call,cdr3_length,v_call,cdr3_aa,cdr3_nt
once,TRBJ2-7,NA,15,TRBV5-6,CASSLRGGTGSEQYF,TGTGCCAGCAGCCTTCGGGGAGGGACAGGATCCGAGCAGTACTTC
NA,TRBJ2-3,NA,13,TRBV28,CASKEGGADTQYF,TGTGCCAGCAAAGAGGGCGGCGCAGATACGCAGTATTTT
NA,TRBJ1-5,NA,14,TRBV19,CASSIDGGRQPQHF,TGTGCCAGTAGTATAGATGGAGGGAGGCAGCCCCAGCATTTT
NA,TRBJ2-1,TRBD1,16,TRBV27,CASSSHGQGPGKEQFF,TGTGCCAGCAGTTCACATGGACAGGGACCGGGGAAGGAGCAGTTCTTC
NA,TRBJ2-1,TRBD1,14,TRBV25-1,CASKPGTGVSEQFF,TGTGCCAGCAAACCCGGGACAGGGGTTAGTGAGCAGTTCTTC
NA,TRBJ1-3,NA,14,TRBV5-1,CASSSRVGGNTIYF,TGCGCCAGCAGCTCGAGGGTGGGCGGAAACACCATATATTTT
once,TRBJ1-3,NA,14,TRBV7-2,CASSLGMNGNTIYF,TGTGCCAGCAGTTTGGGGATGAACGGAAACACCATATATTTT
NA,TRBJ1-2,NA,15,TRBV5-6,CASSFDGGGGYGYTF,TGTGCCAGCAGCTTTGACGGCGGTGGGGGCTATGGCTACACCTTC
NA,TRBJ1-1,NA,15,TRBV28,CASPPGGRVNTEAFF,TGTGCCAGCCCACCGGGGGGGCGGGTGAACACTGAAGCTTTCTTT
NA,TRBJ1-3,TRBD1,14,TRBV6-5,CASSLQGAGNTIYF,TGTGCCAGCAGCCTACAGGGGGCTGGAAACACCATATATTTT
once,TRBJ1-4,NA,15,TRBV19,CASSIDLSSREKLFF,TGTGCCAGTAGTATAGATCTATCGAGTCGTGAAAAACTGTTTTTT
NA,TRBJ2-1,TRBD2,13,TRBV30,CAWSYRGGSEQFF,TGTGCCTGGAGTTATCGGGGGGGCAGTGAGCAGTTCTTC
few,TRBJ2-7,NA,10,TRBV10-2,CASSEGEQYF,TGCGCCAGCAGTGAAGGAGAGCAGTACTTC
NA,TRBJ1-2,NA,13,TRBV5-4,CASSLDPVKGYTF,TGTGCCAGCAGCTTGGATCCGGTGAAGGGCTACACCTTC
NA,TRBJ2-7,TRBD2,15,TRBV6-1,CASRSGTSGIYEQYF,TGTGCCAGCAGGTCCGGGACTAGCGGGATCTACGAGCAGTACTTC
NA,TRBJ2-7,NA,12,TRBV7-9,CASSLGGGHEYF,TGTGCCAGCAGCCTAGGTGGGGGTCACGAATACTTC